This T cell receptor beta chain was recovered during a study of cytomegalovirus exposure and HLA in healthy donors. Study-level background: From HLA-typed donors, an early data release held approximately 85 million unique TCRs. General observations from the study: As a later analysis showed, a missense DCLRE1C variant was linked to trimming of TCR beta V- and J-genes.

Donors consisted of healthy bone marrow donors. Primers included in the PCR were 60 Vbeta and 13 Jbeta primers. Assay: immunoSEQ multiplex PCR; the TCRdb copy retains only in-frame clones and omits some. The table lists around 120,000 clones, around 70% of them singletons. As concerns this clone: The target antigen is unknown.

CDR1 and CDR2 (germline): LGHNA, YNFKEQ. The CDR3 length is 20 residues. V was pared by 0 bases and J by 4 bases, with 17 bases of the junction left unmatched. The sequence was collected from a human donor in good health. Sample: PBMCs. This chain uses TRBV4-2 with TRBJ1-2; 10 nucleotides align to TRBD1. CDR3 DNA: TGTGCCAGCAGCCAAGATGCATCGGGGACAGGGGCCCGTTTGGTCTATGGCTACACCTTC. As protein: CASSQDASGTGARLVYGYTF.